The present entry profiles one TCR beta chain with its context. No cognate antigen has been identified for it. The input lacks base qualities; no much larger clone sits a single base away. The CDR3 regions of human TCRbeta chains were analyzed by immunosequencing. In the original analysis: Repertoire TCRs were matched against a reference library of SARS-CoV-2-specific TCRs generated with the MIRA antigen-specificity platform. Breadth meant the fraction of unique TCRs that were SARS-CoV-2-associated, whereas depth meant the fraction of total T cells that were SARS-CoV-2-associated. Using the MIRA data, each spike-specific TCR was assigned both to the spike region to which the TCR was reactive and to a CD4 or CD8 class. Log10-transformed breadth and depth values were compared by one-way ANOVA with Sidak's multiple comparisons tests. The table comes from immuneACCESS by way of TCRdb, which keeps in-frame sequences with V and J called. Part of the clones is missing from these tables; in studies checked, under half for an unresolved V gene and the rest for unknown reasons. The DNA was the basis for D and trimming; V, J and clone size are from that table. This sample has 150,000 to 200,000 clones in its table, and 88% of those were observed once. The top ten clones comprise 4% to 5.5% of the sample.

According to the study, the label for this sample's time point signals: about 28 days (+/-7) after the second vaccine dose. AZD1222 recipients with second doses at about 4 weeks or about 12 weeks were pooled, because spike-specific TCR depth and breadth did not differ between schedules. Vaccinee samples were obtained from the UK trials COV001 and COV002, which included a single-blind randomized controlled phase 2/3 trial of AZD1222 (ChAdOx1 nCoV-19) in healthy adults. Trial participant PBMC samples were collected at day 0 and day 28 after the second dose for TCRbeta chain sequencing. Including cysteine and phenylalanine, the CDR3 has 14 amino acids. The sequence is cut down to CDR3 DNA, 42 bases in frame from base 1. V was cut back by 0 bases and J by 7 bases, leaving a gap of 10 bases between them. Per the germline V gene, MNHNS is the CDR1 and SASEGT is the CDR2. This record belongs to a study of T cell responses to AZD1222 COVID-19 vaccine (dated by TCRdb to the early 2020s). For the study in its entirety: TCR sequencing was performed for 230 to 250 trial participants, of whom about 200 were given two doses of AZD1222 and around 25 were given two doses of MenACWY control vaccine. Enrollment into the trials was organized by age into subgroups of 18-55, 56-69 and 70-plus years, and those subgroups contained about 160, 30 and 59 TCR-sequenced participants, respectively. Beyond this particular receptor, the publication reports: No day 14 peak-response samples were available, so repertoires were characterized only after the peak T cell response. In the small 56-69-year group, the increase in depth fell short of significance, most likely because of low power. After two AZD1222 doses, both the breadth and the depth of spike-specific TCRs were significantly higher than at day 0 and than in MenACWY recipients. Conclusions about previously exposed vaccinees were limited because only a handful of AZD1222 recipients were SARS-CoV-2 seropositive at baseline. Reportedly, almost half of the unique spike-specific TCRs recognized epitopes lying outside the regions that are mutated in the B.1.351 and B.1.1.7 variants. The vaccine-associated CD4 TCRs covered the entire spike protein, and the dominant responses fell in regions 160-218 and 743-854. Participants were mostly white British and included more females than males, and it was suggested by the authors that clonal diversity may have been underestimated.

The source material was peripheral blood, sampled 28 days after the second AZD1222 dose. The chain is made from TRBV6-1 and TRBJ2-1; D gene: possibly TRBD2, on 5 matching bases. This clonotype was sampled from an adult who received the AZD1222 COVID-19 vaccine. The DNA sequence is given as TGTGCCAGCAGTGAAGCGGCGGGCTTGAATGAGCAGTTCTTC. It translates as CASSEAAGLNEQFF.